This passage covers 10 T cell receptor beta chains from one sample sequenced in a study of response to subunit inactivated influenza vaccine (dated by TCRdb to 2017 to 2018). The library relied on RT-PCR. TCRdb lists the instrument as Illumina HiSeq 2500. TCRdb reran the public reads through fastp at Q25 and MiXCR, keeping productive beta chains. Rows are unified per CDR3 protein, each entry keeping the most common DNA and genes. The sample contains 500,000 to 600,000 distinct CDR3 sequences, roughly 8.2% of them found a single time. The top ten clonotypes cover 10% to 15% of the sample. Material: PBMCs from blood, obtained about 24 months after vaccination. These receptors were taken from a man aged 50 to 69 who received an inactivated influenza vaccine. Donor details come from another sample of the same person, matched by shared clones.

This chain connects TRBV28 to TRBJ2-7; TRBD1 matches at 11 bases. Germline CDR1 reads MDHEN; CDR2 reads SYDVKM. CDR3 length: 16 amino acids. The V segment lost 6 bases and the J segment 4 bases; nucleotides outside the gene matches: 11. CDR3 loop: CASSPFRDRGFYEQYF. The CDR3 DNA follows: TGTGCCAGCAGCCCATTCCGGGACAGGGGGTTTTACGAGCAGTACTTC.

This clonotype was seen ten or more times. This rearrangement joins TRBV12-3 or TRBV12-4 to TRBJ1-2, with D unclear. CDR3 length equals 14 residues. Trimming shortened V by 2 bases and J by 6 bases, and 13 bases separated the two germline ends. CDR3 sequence reads: CASSLFGKGDGYTF. The CDR3 DNA follows: TGTGCCAGCAGTTTATTCGGGAAAGGTGATGGCTACACCTTC.

This sequence joins TRBV14 and TRBJ2-1, with TRBD2 identical over 8 bases. V lost 0 bases and J lost 1; bases outside the gene matches: 5. The CDR3 runs 17 residues. Germline CDR1 and CDR2: SGHDN and FVKESK. The CDR3 nucleotides are TGTGCCAGCAGCCAAGATATAGCGGGGTTATCCTACAATGAGCAGTTCTTC. Its protein product is CASSQDIAGLSYNEQFF.

The chain employs TRBV29-1 and TRBJ2-7, with TRBD1 matching 12 bases. J lost 5 bases, V lost 4 bases, and 9 bases had no gene match. The germline CDR1 and CDR2 sequences are SQVTM and ANQGSEA. The length of the CDR3 is 15 residues. The CDR3 is CSVGLPGQGADEQYF. CDR3 coding DNA: TGCAGCGTTGGCCTCCCGGGACAGGGGGCCGACGAGCAGTACTTC.

This clonotype was observed a handful of times. This chain links TRBV7-2 with TRBJ2-7; D might be TRBD1 (6 bases). V was cut by 10 bases and J by 2 bases, with 12 bases left in between. The CDR3 totals 12 residues. Germline-derived CDR1 and CDR2 are SGHTA and FQGNSA. DNA of the CDR3: TGTGCCATCCGGGACATCACCTACGAGCAGTACTTC. The encoded protein is CAIRDITYEQYF.

This chain connects TRBV3-1 to TRBJ2-1; D is uncertain. Germline V lookup: CDR1 LGHDT, CDR2 YNNKEL (reference sequence). V was trimmed by 1 base and J by 8 bases, leaving 9 bases between them. CDR3 size: 13 residues. The chain's CDR3 is CASSQVTLDEQFF. In DNA form, the CDR3 reads TGTGCCAGCAGCCAAGTGACTTTGGATGAGCAGTTCTTC.

The sample holds a few counts of this clonotype. DNA of the CDR3: TGCAGTGCTATCTTCCAGCGGGGGGGCTCAGATACGCAGTATTTT. It codes for CSAIFQRGGSDTQYF. The chain employs TRBV20-1 and TRBJ2-3; TRBD2 agrees at 10 bases. The CDR3 is 15 amino acids. Germline V lookup: CDR1 DFQATT, CDR2 SNEGSKA (reference sequence). Trimming cost V 4 bases and J 4 bases; bases outside gene matches: 8.

The chain is built from TRBV20-1 and TRBJ2-7; 9 bases fit TRBD2. Germline trimming cut 3 bases from V and 6 bases from J; bases unmatched to any gene: 6. CDR1 DFQATT and CDR2 SNEGSKA come from the germline V gene (reference sequence). CDR3 length equals 13 residues. Here the CDR3 DNA reads TGCAGTGCTAGCCGTAGCGGGAGTGGCGAGCAGTACTTC. Its protein is CSASRSGSGEQYF.

This chain links TRBV29-1 with TRBJ1-3; 9 nucleotides line up with TRBD1. Trimming removed 7 bases from V and 4 bases from J; junction bases left unmatched: 8. This CDR3 spans 14 amino acids. Germline lookup yields CDR1 SQVTM and CDR2 ANQGSEA. The CDR3 region has the DNA TGCAGCGCGGGACAGGGATCCTCCGGAAACACCATATATTTT. It specifies CSAGQGSSGNTIYF.

The chain combines TRBV5-1 with TRBJ1-1; D is perhaps TRBD1 (5 bases). Germline CDR1 and CDR2: SGHRS and YFSETQ. CDR3 size: 15 residues. V lost 4 bases and J lost 1, with 14 bases in between. In nucleotides, the CDR3 is TGCGCCAGCAGCCCACCCTCTGGGGGGAACACTGAAGCTTTCTTT. Translation: CASSPPSGGNTEAFF.